The 20 T cell receptor beta chains below were found in one sample sequenced in a study of post-analysis software for immune sequencing data. Overall study results and limits: Patients used five TRBV segments, including TRBV5-6, TRBV5-1 and TRBV20-1, more often than controls.

No antigens are known for them. Sequencing libraries made from TCR beta cDNA carried unique molecular identifiers. TCRdb itself ran the PCR reads through MiXCR, one entry per CDR3 protein. The sample has about 560,000 distinct CDR3 sequences, 44% seen once. Sequencing used blood. All receptors derive from a girl aged 10-17 years with multiple sclerosis.

The rearrangement links TRBV13 to TRBJ2-5, with D unclear. The CDR3 length is 14 residues. Per the germline V gene, CDR1 is PRHDT and CDR2 is FYEKMQ (reference sequence). The V end was cut by 0 bases, the J end by 5 bases, with 10 bases between. CDR3 region: CASSLGEIRETQYF. The CDR3 region has the DNA TGTGCCAGCAGCTTAGGAGAGATCCGGGAGACCCAGTACTTC. The full variable domain, with the rest looked up from reference TRBV13 and TRBJ2-5, is AAGVIQSPRHLIKEKRETATLKCYPIPRHDTVYWYQQGPGQDPQFLISFYEKMQSDKGSIPDRFSAQQFSDYHSELNMSSLELGDSALYFCASSLGEIRETQYFGPGTRLLVL.

V is TRBV20-1 and J is TRBJ2-1; a possible D gene is TRBD2 (6 bases). CDR3 length: 16 amino acids. The germline V and J ends were trimmed by 0 bases and 1 base, with 13 bases remaining between them. From germline, CDR1 is DFQATT and CDR2 SNEGSKA (reference sequence). CDR3 coding DNA: TGCAGTGCTAGAGATCCCGGGGGAGGATCCTACAATGAGCAGTTCTTC. This encodes CSARDPGGGSYNEQFF.

The V and J genes are TRBV4-1 and TRBJ1-2, with 7 bases that match TRBD1. Trimming at V came to 4 bases and at J to 6 bases, leaving 11 bases not matched to a gene. Looked up from germline, CDR1 is MGHRA and CDR2 is YSYEKL. CDR3 length: 15 amino acids. DNA of the CDR3: TGCGCCAGCAGCCGGGATGTGGACAGGCCCAATGGCTACACCTTC. Amino acids: CASSRDVDRPNGYTF.

This chain connects TRBV29-1 to TRBJ2-5; D is ambiguous. CDR1 and CDR2 (germline): SQVTM, ANQGSEA. The V gene lost 3 bases and the J gene lost 2 bases, with 7 bases spanning the gap. CDR3 length equals 12 residues. CDR3 region: CSVDPEQETQYF. The CDR3 nucleotides read TGCAGCGTTGATCCGGAACAAGAGACCCAGTACTTC.

This clonotype was seen a handful of times. The CDR3, as DNA: TGTGCCAGCAGCACTGGTCGCGAGCAGTACTTC. As protein: CASSTGREQYF. The chain carries TRBV5-6 and TRBJ2-7; D ambiguous. V lost 4 bases to trimming and J lost 6 bases, with 8 bases between them. CDR1 and CDR2 from the germline V gene are SGHDT and YYEEEE. The CDR3 sequence is 11 residues long.

The rearrangement uses TRBV12-3 or TRBV12-4 and TRBJ2-4, with 11 bases aligning to TRBD1. The better agreement between TRBJ2-7 and the DNA end casts doubt on the J call. The CDR3 spans 15 residues. CDR3 amino acids: CASSLEGTGGYEQYF. The CDR3 region has the DNA TGTGCCAGCAGTTTAGAGGGGACAGGGGGCTACGAGCAGTACTTC.

The chain recombines TRBV4-2 with TRBJ2-1, with 9 bases lining up with TRBD1. The junction had 6 bases not matched to a gene; V was cut back by 0 bases and J by 3 bases. CDR3 length: 17 residues. CDR1 and CDR2 from the germline V gene are LGHNA and YNFKEQ. The DNA of the CDR3 is TGTGCCAGCAGCCAAGAGGATGGACAGGGGTACTACAATGAGCAGTTCTTC. Its protein is CASSQEDGQGYYNEQFF.

The chain employs TRBV29-1 and TRBJ2-5; D is uncertain. The V end was cut by 4 bases, the J end by 5 bases, with 8 bases between. Germline CDR1 is SQVTM and CDR2 is ANQGSEA. The CDR3 length is 11 residues. The CDR3, as DNA: TGCAGCGTTGGGAGCGTGGAGACCCAGTACTTC. It codes for CSVGSVETQYF.

The rearrangement joins TRBV27 to TRBJ2-7; D remains unclear. The J call could be wrong; TRBJ2-4 is a better fit for the DNA end. CDR3 length: 14 residues. CDR1 MNHEY and CDR2 SMNVEV come from the germline V gene (reference sequence). CDR3 bases: TGTGCCAGCAGTTTGGGCAGGGCCAAAAACATTCAGTACTTC. It translates to CASSLGRAKNIQYF.

There are a few counts of this clonotype. DNA of the CDR3: TGCGCCAGCAGCTTGGACGATTTACTAAGCACAGATACGCAGTATTTT. Amino acid sequence: CASSLDDLLSTDTQYF. This chain uses TRBV5-1 with TRBJ2-3; D is uncertain. With 0 bases removed from V and 0 bases from J, the gap between germline ends came to 11 bases. The germline CDR1 and CDR2 sequences are SGHRS and YFSETQ. CDR3 length equals 16 residues.

This clonotype was counted only a few times. V gene TRBV12-3 or TRBV12-4 combines with J gene TRBJ2-1; TRBD2 might be the D (5 bases). This CDR3 is built from 19 residues. Trimming took 7 bases from V and 8 from J, leaving 33 bases between them. The CDR3 coding sequence is TGTGCCAGCACCACAAGTAAGACCGACCGCCGAGGTGGAGGCGATGAGCAGTTCTTC. It is translated as CASTTSKTDRRGGGDEQFF.

This clonotype was found a few times. The V and J genes are TRBV7-8 and TRBJ2-3; tentatively, D is TRBD1 (5 bases). Germline V lookup: CDR1 SGHVS, CDR2 FQNEAQ. V was clipped by 4 bases and J by 3 bases, with 14 bases between them. The CDR3 sequence is 15 residues long. In nucleotides, the CDR3 is TGTGCCAGCAGCTCTAAGGGGCTTTATACAGATACGCAGTATTTT. Encoded protein: CASSSKGLYTDTQYF.

The V call is TRBV12-3 or TRBV12-4, the J call TRBJ1-2; no clear D. The CDR3 consists of 12 residues. Deletions cut 2 bases from V and 9 bases from J, with 10 bases between. Written as DNA, the CDR3 is TGTGCCAGCAGTTTATCTTTAGGGAGCTACACCTTC. It encodes CASSLSLGSYTF.

CDR3 sequence reads: CASSERGLGAWNEQFF. For the CDR3, the DNA is TGTGCCAGCAGTGAAAGGGGATTGGGGGCCTGGAATGAGCAGTTCTTC. This chain connects TRBV2 to TRBJ2-1; D might be TRBD1 (6 bases). The CDR3 contains 16 residues. V dropped 2 bases and J dropped 7 bases, with 18 bases sitting between them. Germline assignment: CDR1 SNHLY and CDR2 FYNNEI.

The chain joins TRBV3-1 to TRBJ2-5; D may be TRBD2 (6 bases). The DNA end favors TRBJ2-7, so the J call may be wrong. Germline V gives CDR1 LGHDT, CDR2 YNNKEL (reference sequence). This CDR3 comprises 14 residues. CDR3 loop: CASSQVSGVGEQYF. CDR3 bases: TGTGCCAGCAGCCAAGTGTCGGGAGTCGGCGAGCAGTACTTC.

The rearrangement joins TRBV27 to TRBJ1-4, with unresolved D. The CDR3 spans 11 residues. Trimming took 3 bases from V and 8 from J, leaving 4 bases between them. Germline CDR1 reads MNHEY; CDR2 reads SMNVEV (reference sequence). CDR3 protein: CASSFAEKLFF. CDR3 nucleotide sequence: TGTGCCAGCAGTTTCGCGGAAAAACTGTTTTTT.

This chain uses TRBV12-3 or TRBV12-4 with TRBJ1-4; unclear D gene. V was cut by 5 bases and J by 3 bases, with 10 bases left in between. There are 14 residues in the CDR3. Written as DNA, the CDR3 is TGTGCCAGCAGTCCTCGGGTGGCTAATGAAAAACTGTTTTTT. Amino acids: CASSPRVANEKLFF.

The rearrangement joins TRBV10-3 to TRBJ2-5; the match to TRBD2 covers 9 bases. The DNA end is more similar to TRBJ2-1, so the J call may be wrong. This CDR3 has 17 amino acids. CDR1 is ENHRY, CDR2 SYGVKD, per germline. Here the CDR3 reads CAISEEIAGAFQETQFF. In DNA form, the CDR3 reads TGTGCCATCAGTGAGGAAATAGCGGGGGCCTTCCAAGAGACCCAGTTCTTC.

J is TRBJ2-3 and V is TRBV7-3; D gene uncertain. The ends were cut back, 6 bases at V and 9 bases at J, with 10 bases in the middle. The CDR3 runs 11 residues. Germline values: CDR1 SGHTA, CDR2 FQGTGA. CDR3: CASRFGETQYF. The CDR3 nucleotides read TGTGCCAGCAGGTTTGGAGAGACGCAGTATTTT. Using reference TRBV7-3 and TRBJ2-3 for the parts outside the CDR3, the full variable domain is GAGVSQTPSNKVTEKGKYVELRCDPISGHTALYWYRQSLGQGPEFLIYFQGTGAADDSGLPNDRFFAVRPEGSVSTLKIQRTERGDSAVYLCASRFGETQYFGPGTRLTVL.

This clonotype was seen more than once but under ten times. V usage is TRBV7-2 and J usage is TRBJ2-1, with D possibly being TRBD2 (5 bases). The length of the CDR3 is 16 residues. V lost 0 bases, J lost 2 bases, and 11 bases lay in between. Germline V gene data show CDR1 as SGHTA and CDR2 as FQGNSA. The CDR3 DNA follows: TGTGCCAGCAGCTTAGCCCAGTCGCGGGCCTACAATGAGCAGTTCTTC. Translated: CASSLAQSRAYNEQFF.